The 32 T cell receptor beta chains below all came from one sample that was sequenced in a study of read filtering for tumor transcriptome and immune sequencing. This library used 300 to 500 ng RNA and molecular barcoded adaptors spanning alpha/delta and beta/gamma chains. Using its own MiXCR run on the reads, TCRdb lists one record per CDR3 protein. The table lists tens of thousands of distinct CDR3 sequences, about 20% of them singletons. The sample consisted of a population of CD138-negative cells sorted from bone marrow. These receptors were collected from a donor aged 40 or over with multiple myeloma.

There are many counts of this clonotype. The chain is built from TRBV19 and TRBJ2-2, with a weak D call TRBD2 (7 bases). Trimming took off 2 bases at V and 5 bases at J, with 15 bases between the two ends. Per the germline V gene, CDR1 is LNHDA and CDR2 is SQIVND (reference sequence). There are 16 residues in the CDR3. The chain's CDR3 is CASSISIGGRTGELFF. For the CDR3, the DNA is TGTGCCAGTAGTATAAGTATCGGGGGGCGAACCGGGGAGCTGTTTTTT.

This clonotype was found many times. The chain's CDR3 is CASSPRNGKSTDTQYF. The CDR3 DNA sequence: TGTGCCAGCTCACCACGGAACGGGAAGAGCACAGATACGCAGTATTTT. V is TRBV18 and J is TRBJ2-3; perhaps TRBD2 as D (5 bases). The CDR3 contains 16 residues. V dropped 1 base and J dropped 0 bases, with 11 bases sitting between them. Germline lookup yields CDR1 KGHSH and CDR2 LQKENI.

Details on this clonotype: This may arise from a read error, as a much more abundant clone is one base away. J is TRBJ2-5 and V is TRBV28; 7 bases match TRBD2. The CDR3 runs 13 residues. Germline-derived CDR1 and CDR2 are MDHEN and SYDVKM. V trimming: 5 bases; J trimming: 5 bases; junction bases outside the gene matches: 5. In nucleotides, the CDR3 is TGTGCCAGCAGTCCCGGACTAGGCGAGACCCAGTACTTC. It is translated as CASSPGLGETQYF.

There are a few counts of this clonotype. One base away lies a much larger clone, so this may be a sequencing read error. The CDR3 ends on some other residue instead of the conserved phenylalanine or tryptophan, so this is likely a read error. The chain links TRBV5-4 to TRBJ2-7; D remains ambiguous. Trimming took off 4 bases at V and 3 bases at J, with 11 bases between the two ends. The CDR3 is 13 residues long. Germline CDR1 SGHNT, CDR2 YYREEE (reference sequence). This CDR3 is CASSPSGSYEQYL. The CDR3 DNA follows: TGTGCCAGCAGCCCGTCGGGTAGCTACGAGCAGTACCTC.

This clonotype appeared many times. The rearrangement links TRBV3-1 to TRBJ2-6, with D perhaps TRBD1 (6 bases). The V gene's germline CDR1 is LGHDT and CDR2 YNNKEL (reference sequence). With 1 base removed from V and 0 bases from J, the gap between germline ends came to 10 bases. This CDR3 has 17 residues. The CDR3 sequence: CASSQGTAISGANVLTF. The CDR3 nucleotides are TGTGCCAGCAGCCAAGGGACAGCAATCTCTGGGGCCAACGTCCTGACTTTC.

Within the sample, this clonotype is medium-sized. This rearrangement joins TRBV12-3 or TRBV12-4 to TRBJ2-7, with 7 bases identical to TRBD2. The V gene end was trimmed by 5 bases and the J gene end by 4 bases; junction bases not matched to a gene: 11. The CDR3 contains 15 residues. CDR3 protein: CASSLVTSPWYEQYF. The CDR3 coding sequence is TGTGCCAGCAGTCTTGTGACTAGCCCGTGGTACGAGCAGTACTTC.

Regarding this clonotype: A read error may explain this, as a much larger clone is one base away. The chain employs TRBV19 and TRBJ1-4; D gene unclear. Deletions cut 4 bases from V and 4 bases from J, with 13 bases between. The CDR3 extends over 15 amino acids. Per germline, CDR1 LNHDA and CDR2 SQIVND (reference sequence). The CDR3 nucleotides are TGTGCCAGTAGTACCCGGATAGACTATAATGAAAAACTGTTTTTT. It specifies CASSTRIDYNEKLFF.

This clonotype has at least ten counts. This chain joins TRBV18 and TRBJ2-3; D ambiguous. CDR3 length: 14 amino acids. The germline V gene encodes CDR1 KGHSH and CDR2 LQKENI. Trimming stripped 5 bases from V and 5 bases from J, with 14 bases between. The DNA of the CDR3 is TGTGCCAGCTCATCCACTCCATTTCGAGATACGCAGTATTTT. Amino acids: CASSSTPFRDTQYF. Supplemented by reference TRBV18 and TRBJ2-3, the full variable domain reads NAGVMQNPRHLVRRRGQEARLRCSPMKGHSHVYWYRQLPEEGLKFMVYLQKENIIDESGMPKERFSAEFPKEGPSILRIQQVVRGDSAAYFCASSSTPFRDTQYFGPGTRLTVL.

This clonotype showed up many times. This chain joins TRBV6-1 and TRBJ2-7; 7 bases match TRBD2. This CDR3 has 12 residues. The germline CDR1 and CDR2 sequences are MNHNS and SASEGT. Germline trimming cut 10 bases from V and 0 bases from J; bases unmatched to any gene: 3. The CDR3, as DNA: TGTGCCACCCGGACTAGCTCCTACGAGCAGTACTTC. Residues: CATRTSSYEQYF.

This clonotype was detected ten times or more. The chain combines TRBV9 with TRBJ2-6, with D uncertain. This CDR3 comprises 16 residues. CDR1 is SGDLS and CDR2 is YYNGEE in the germline V gene. V lost 0 bases and J lost 0, with 7 bases in between. CDR3 coding DNA: TGTGCCAGCAGCGTAGCTATGAGCTCTGGGGCCAACGTCCTGACTTTC. Protein sequence: CASSVAMSSGANVLTF.

This clonotype was recorded at least ten times. The chain carries TRBV12-3 or TRBV12-4 and TRBJ2-7; possibly TRBD1 for D (5 bases). The CDR3 is 15 amino acids. Deletions cut 5 bases from V and 0 bases from J, with 14 bases between. Written as DNA, the CDR3 is TGTGCCAGCAGTCTCAGGGCAACAAGCTCCTACGAGCAGTACTTC. Amino acids: CASSLRATSSYEQYF.

This clonotype showed up just a few times. Possible read error: a much larger clone is one base away. CDR3 coding DNA: TGCAGCGTTCGGGACAGGGGGTCCTACGAGCAGTACTTC. Its protein is CSVRDRGSYEQYF. The rearrangement joins TRBV29-1 to TRBJ2-7, with 11 bases matching TRBD1. Germline V gene sequence: CDR1 SQVTM, CDR2 ANQGSEA. This CDR3 has 13 amino acids. Unmatched junction bases numbered 1, after V lost 5 bases and J lost 1 base.

With regard to this clonotype: A read error is the likely source, as a far larger clone sits one nucleotide away. CDR3 coding DNA: TGTTCCAGCAGTTATATGGGGACACAGGGAAAGTTGAACACTGAAGCTTTCTTT. Amino acids: CSSSYMGTQGKLNTEAFF. The chain combines TRBV6-5 with TRBJ1-1; the D gene is possibly TRBD1 (6 bases). Germline V gene sequence: CDR1 MNHEY, CDR2 SVGAGI. The CDR3 consists of 18 residues.

On this clonotype: A single base separates this from a much larger clone, so it may be a read error. The chain joins TRBV5-4 to TRBJ2-7; D ambiguous. The CDR3 contains 13 residues. The V gene's germline CDR1 is SGHNT and CDR2 YYREEE (reference sequence). CDR3 nucleotides: TGTGCCAGCAGCCCGTCGGGTAGCTACAAGCAGTACTTC. Protein sequence: CASSPSGSYKQYF.

The chain links TRBV6-5 to TRBJ1-1; maybe TRBD1 (6 bases). This CDR3 region has 18 residues. The germline CDR1 and CDR2 sequences are MNHEY and SVGAGI. The ends were cut back, 3 bases at V and 1 base at J, with 21 bases in the middle. CDR3 residues: CASSYMGTQGKPNTEAFF. The CDR3 bases are TGTGCCAGCAGTTATATGGGGACACAGGGAAAGCCGAACACTGAAGCTTTCTTT.

The sample holds many counts of this clonotype. The gene calls are TRBV28 and TRBJ2-7; TRBD1 is a possible D gene (6 bases). This CDR3 has 15 residues. CDR1 is MDHEN and CDR2 is SYDVKM in the germline V gene. Trimming removed 5 bases from V and 2 bases from J, with 16 bases in between. The CDR3 region has the DNA TGTGCCAGCAGTCTACCTCCCGGGACACCCTACGAGCAGTACTTC. It encodes CASSLPPGTPYEQYF.

Concerning this clonotype itself: One end of the junction is discordant with germline, which a read error may explain. This sequence joins TRBV11-3 and TRBJ1-1; 12 bases match TRBD1. Germline CDR1 reads SGHNT; CDR2 reads YENEEA. The CDR3 has 13 residues. CDR3 protein: CASSLAGGQGASF. CDR3 nucleotides: TGTGCCAGCAGCTTAGCGGGGGGACAGGGGGCTTCCTTT.

About this clonotype: A much larger clone sits a single nucleotide away, making a read error possible. CDR3 sequence reads: CASTLGTGEAQYF. The CDR3 DNA follows: TGTGCCAGCACCCTGGGGACAGGAGAGGCCCAGTACTTC. This sequence joins TRBV28 and TRBJ2-5; 8 nucleotides line up with TRBD1. The germline V gene encodes CDR1 MDHEN and CDR2 SYDVKM. The CDR3 is 13 amino acids.

This clonotype was seen many times. The rearrangement links TRBV28 to TRBJ2-3; no firm D call. Germline V gene lookup returns CDR1 MDHEN and CDR2 SYDVKM. V was pared by 5 bases and J by 4 bases, with 10 bases between. This CDR3 is 13 amino acids long. CDR3 residues: CASSPVTPDTQYF. In nucleotides, the CDR3 is TGTGCCAGCAGTCCTGTAACTCCAGATACGCAGTATTTT.

This clonotype showed up just once. Compared with germline, one end of the junction differs, possibly owing to a read error. The rearrangement uses TRBV4-1 and TRBJ2-1; D is undetermined. This CDR3 contains 15 residues. CDR1 and CDR2 (germline): MGHRA, YSYEKL. As DNA, the CDR3 is TGCGCCACCAGCCCCGGGCCAACGATAAGGGATGAGCAGTTCTTC. This encodes CATSPGPTIRDEQFF.

This clonotype was observed a few times. The J gene is TRBJ1-1, the V gene TRBV20-1; D is unclear. The CDR3 totals 15 residues. V shed 1 base and J shed 0 bases, with 12 bases lying between them. The germline V gene has CDR1 DFQATT and CDR2 SNEGSKA (reference sequence). The CDR3 DNA reads as TGCAGTGCTAGAGGCGCCAGGCGGTTGAACACTGAAGCTTTCTTT. This encodes CSARGARRLNTEAFF.

There are a few counts of this clonotype. This chain links TRBV19 with TRBJ2-1; 10 positions match TRBD1. The trim removed 3 bases at V and 5 bases at J, leaving 4 bases unmatched. Germline V gene lookup returns CDR1 LNHDA and CDR2 SQIVND (reference sequence). The CDR3 spans 15 residues. The CDR3 spells CASSIKGQGHNEQFF. The CDR3 nucleotides read TGTGCCAGTAGTATTAAGGGACAGGGGCACAATGAGCAGTTCTTC.

This clonotype occurred a few times. With a far larger clone one base away, a read error is the likely cause. The chain carries TRBV6-1 and TRBJ2-1; 9 bases are shared with TRBD2. This CDR3 spans 15 amino acids. CDR1 and CDR2 (germline): MNHNS, SASEGT. The chain's CDR3 is CASSKSIAGENEQSF. Here the CDR3 DNA reads TGTGCCAGCAGTAAATCGATAGCGGGAGAGAATGAGCAGTCCTTC.

This clonotype has only one observation. A much larger clone is a single base away; this may be a read error. The chain recombines TRBV4-3 with TRBJ2-1, with TRBD2 matching over 14 bases. The CDR3 is 17 residues long. The V and J ends lost 4 bases and 7 bases, in that order; junction bases with no gene match: 9. Germline CDR1 reads LGHNA; CDR2 reads YSLEER. CDR3 nucleotide sequence: TGCGCCAGCAGCCTACGACTAGCGGGAGGGTTTCTAAATGAGCAGTTCTTC. This codes for CASSLRLAGGFLNEQFF.

This clonotype has a count of ten or more. The chain recombines TRBV12-3 or TRBV12-4 with TRBJ2-5; TRBD2 aligns across 8 bases. Germline trimming cut 4 bases from V and 6 bases from J; bases unmatched to any gene: 7. The CDR3 length is 14 residues. The CDR3 loop is CASSSGRAGKTQYF. Here the CDR3 DNA reads TGTGCCAGCAGTTCCGGGAGGGCCGGAAAGACCCAGTACTTC.

This clonotype has at least ten counts. The chain joins TRBV4-2 to TRBJ2-3; D gene unclear. This CDR3 comprises 15 residues. V was cut by 0 bases and J by 2 bases, with 9 bases left in between. Germline values: CDR1 LGHNA, CDR2 YNFKEQ. The CDR3 spells CASSQDGLLTDTQYF. The CDR3, as DNA: TGTGCCAGCAGCCAAGATGGGCTCCTCACAGATACGCAGTATTTT.

Comment on this clonotype: A much larger clone differs from this one at a single base, so this may be a read error. The gene calls are TRBV5-1 and TRBJ2-2; 10 nucleotides align to TRBD1. With V trimmed by 0 bases and J by 9 bases, 8 bases remained unmatched. Germline CDR1 SGHRS, CDR2 YFSETQ. This CDR3 has 16 residues. CDR3 coding DNA: TGCGCCAGCAGCTTGGTCGTAGGACAGGGGGACAGGGAGCTGTTTTTT. Translated, it gives CASSLVVGQGDRELFF. Using reference TRBV5-1 and TRBJ2-2 for the parts outside the CDR3, the full variable domain is KAGVTQTPRYLIKTRGQQVTLSCSPISGHRSVSWYQQTPGQGLQFLFEYFSETQRNKGNFPGRFSGRQFSNSRSEMNVSTLELGDSALYLCASSLVVGQGDRELFFGEGSRLTVL.

In regard to this clonotype: A much larger clonotype is one base distant, so this may be a read error. The J gene is TRBJ2-2, the V gene TRBV30; no firm D call. CDR1 is GTSNPN and CDR2 is SVGIG in the germline V gene (reference sequence). V lost 5 bases, J lost 1 base, and 8 bases lay in between. The CDR3 contains 13 residues. Written as DNA, the CDR3 is TGTGCCTGGTGCATGAGGAACACCGGGGAGCTGTTTTTT. It specifies CAWCMRNTGELFF.

In its sample, this clonotype was seen many times. The chain employs TRBV19 and TRBJ1-4; 10 positions match TRBD1. The CDR3 runs to 14 residues. Germline loops: CDR1 LNHDA, CDR2 SQIVND (reference sequence). The ends lost 6 bases at V and 7 bases at J; junction bases unmatched: 5. For the CDR3, the DNA is TGTGCCAGTAGGACAGGGGGCGCTTCTGAAAAACTGTTTTTT. Translation: CASRTGGASEKLFF.

The chain recombines TRBV29-1 with TRBJ2-2, with D perhaps being TRBD1 or TRBD2 (5 bases each). V lost 8 bases, J lost 3 bases, and 19 bases lay in between. This CDR3 is 15 amino acids long. Germline V lookup: CDR1 SQVTM, CDR2 ANQGSEA. The CDR3 region is CSSPRGPSHTGELFF. CDR3 nucleotide sequence: TGCAGCTCGCCTCGGGGCCCCTCGCACACCGGGGAGCTGTTTTTT.

Worth noting for this clonotype: One end of the junction does not line up with germline, which may come from a read error. The genes are TRBV12-3 or TRBV12-4 and TRBJ1-1, with 7 bases aligning to TRBD1. This CDR3 region has 15 residues. The CDR3 DNA follows: TGTGCCATCAGGCAGTACCGGGACAGAAACACTGCAGCTTTCTTT. It is translated as CAIRQYRDRNTAAFF.

As concerns this clonotype: A much larger clone differs from this one at a single base, so this may be a read error. The rearrangement joins TRBV6-2 or TRBV6-3 to TRBJ2-3, with TRBD2 matching over 9 bases. The CDR3 contains 15 residues. From germline, CDR1 is MNHEY and CDR2 SVGEGT. The CDR3 spells CASRRSGTSTGTQYF. The CDR3 region has the DNA TGTGCCAGCAGAAGGAGCGGGACTAGCACAGGTACGCAGTATTTT.